One and the same sample provided the 20 T cell receptor beta chains below, sequenced in a study of Ad26.COV2.S vaccination and SARS-CoV-2 variants. Stated treatment: roughly 19 received Ad26.COV2.S at low or high dose, single or two shots; a few received placebo; per-sample allocation not given. Sampling was done on day 63 after the first vaccine or placebo injection. The table came from immunoSEQ multiplex PCR; TCRdb's copy has only in-frame clones and leaves some out. The data contain roughly 460,000 clones, about nine tenths of them seen just once; the ten biggest clones take up 1.5% to 2%. The material was peripheral blood, obtained in a trial of Ad26.COV2.S vaccine versus placebo. These receptors originate from a person aged 18-65 years who received the Ad26.COV2.S COVID-19 vaccine or a placebo.

This rearrangement joins TRBV28 to TRBJ1-5; 8 nucleotides line up with TRBD1. The CDR3 consists of 15 residues. Germline V gene sequence: CDR1 MDHEN, CDR2 SYDVKM. The trim removed 2 bases at V and 7 bases at J, leaving 7 bases unmatched. The CDR3 sequence: CASSLDRGFVQPQHF. The DNA of the CDR3 is TGTGCCAGCAGTTTAGACAGGGGCTTTGTGCAGCCCCAGCATTTT.

The chain employs TRBV30 and TRBJ1-1; 9 bases line up with TRBD1. Germline V gene data show CDR1 as GTSNPN and CDR2 as SVGIG (reference sequence). The CDR3 extends over 15 amino acids. With 4 bases clipped from V and 5 bases from J, the junction kept 11 bases outside the gene matches. In DNA, the CDR3 is TGTGCCTGGACTTTCACCGGGACAGGGAAAACTGAAGCTTTCTTT. Translation: CAWTFTGTGKTEAFF.

This clone was detected a few times. The genes are TRBV19 and TRBJ1-6; D is unclear. V was cut by 2 bases and J by 6 bases, with 5 bases left in between. Germline V gene data show CDR1 as LNHDA and CDR2 as SQIVND (reference sequence). The CDR3 extends over 13 amino acids. The CDR3 here is CASSITFNSPLHF. In DNA, the CDR3 is TGTGCCAGTAGTATAACCTTTAATTCACCCCTCCACTTT. The whole variable domain, remainder taken from reference TRBV19 and TRBJ1-6, is DGGITQSPKYLFRKEGQNVTLSCEQNLNHDAMYWYRQDPGQGLRLIYYSQIVNDFQKGDIAEGYSVSREKKESFPLTVTSAQKNPTAFYLCASSITFNSPLHFGNGTRLTVT.

The chain employs TRBV24-1 and TRBJ2-2, with 8 bases that match TRBD2. The CDR3 loop spans 15 amino acids. J lost 4 bases, V lost 5 bases, and 5 bases had no gene match. Germline lookup yields CDR1 KGHDR and CDR2 SFDVKD. The CDR3 DNA sequence: TGTGCCACCAGTGCGGCGGGGGGAGGCACCGGGGAGCTGTTTTTT. Residues: CATSAAGGGTGELFF.

The CDR3 here is CASSTGGRQAFF. Written as DNA, the CDR3 is TGTGCCAGCAGCACGGGGGGCAGGCAAGCTTTCTTT. The V and J genes are TRBV11-2 and TRBJ1-1; D perhaps matches TRBD1 (6 bases). This CDR3 is 12 amino acids long. V shed 5 bases and J shed 9 bases, with 13 bases lying between them. Germline lookup yields CDR1 SGHAT and CDR2 FQNNGV.

The chain is built from TRBV7-2 and TRBJ1-2; the D gene is possibly TRBD1 (5 bases). CDR1 is SGHTA, CDR2 FQGNSA, per germline. The CDR3 runs to 18 residues. Trimming shortened V by 4 bases and J by 3 bases, and 24 bases separated the two germline ends. CDR3 nucleotide sequence: TGTGCCAGCAGCTCCTTCGCCCCCACAGGTCGAGGCGACTATGGCTACACCTTC. Protein: CASSSFAPTGRGDYGYTF.

The V and J genes are TRBV28 and TRBJ2-7; perhaps D is TRBD1 or TRBD2 (5 bases each). CDR3 size: 16 residues. V gave up 6 bases and J gave up 0 bases, with 18 bases separating them. Germline V gene sequence: CDR1 MDHEN, CDR2 SYDVKM. DNA for the CDR3: TGTGCCAGCAGGGGGGTAATCAGGGCTCTCTCCTACGAGCAGTACTTC. Encoded protein: CASRGVIRALSYEQYF.

The gene calls are TRBV27 and TRBJ2-7; D gene unclear. The CDR3 runs to 10 residues. Trimming removed 8 bases from V and 2 bases from J, with 4 bases in between. CDR1 MNHEY and CDR2 SMNVEV come from the germline V gene (reference sequence). The DNA of the CDR3 is TGTGCCAGCCTCCCCTACGAGCAGTACTTC. This codes for CASLPYEQYF.

J is TRBJ1-1 and V is TRBV27; D is possibly TRBD1 (5 bases). V dropped 0 bases and J dropped 11 bases, with 16 bases sitting between them. The CDR3 sequence is 14 residues long. Germline lookup yields CDR1 MNHEY and CDR2 SMNVEV (reference sequence). The CDR3 DNA reads TGTGCCAGCAGTTTATCAATGCAGGGCTCGGGGGCTTTCTTT. Translated, it gives CASSLSMQGSGAFF.

The chain recombines TRBV5-4 with TRBJ2-7; 7 bases fit TRBD1. The germline V gene encodes CDR1 SGHNT and CDR2 YYREEE (reference sequence). The junction had 12 bases not matched to a gene; V was cut back by 0 bases and J by 3 bases. The CDR3 runs to 17 residues. CDR3: CASSLARVGGQNYEQYF. The CDR3 nucleotides are TGTGCCAGCAGCTTGGCCCGGGTTGGGGGACAGAACTACGAGCAGTACTTC.

The chain is built from TRBV5-6 and TRBJ2-7; TRBD1 might be the D (5 bases). Looked up from germline, CDR1 is SGHDT and CDR2 is YYEEEE. The ends were cut back, 7 bases at V and 4 bases at J, with 12 bases in the middle. The CDR3 sequence is 12 residues long. The CDR3 sequence: CASGAVGYEQYF. The CDR3 DNA reads as TGTGCCAGCGGGGCGGTGGGGTACGAGCAGTACTTC.

A few counts support this clone. The chain has TRBV7-6 and TRBJ2-7, with 9 bases lining up with TRBD1. The V gene's germline CDR1 is SGHVS and CDR2 FNYEAQ. This CDR3 has 15 amino acids. Unmatched junction bases numbered 6, after V lost 4 bases and J lost 2 bases. DNA of the CDR3: TGTGCCAGCAGCTCCAGACAGGGGGGTACCTACGAGCAGTACTTC. It encodes CASSSRQGGTYEQYF.

The chain carries TRBV3-1 (or the pseudogene TRBV3-2) and TRBJ1-3; possible D gene TRBD1, 5 bases. V was pared by 0 bases and J by 0 bases, with 12 bases between. The CDR3 extends over 17 amino acids. Looked up from germline, CDR1 is LGHDT and CDR2 is YNNKEL (reference sequence). CDR3 bases: TGTGCCAGCAGCCAAGATTGGGGGGAACTCTCTGGAAACACCATATATTTT. Protein product: CASSQDWGELSGNTIYF.

This clone was picked up a small number of times. The chain joins TRBV4-2 to TRBJ2-7, with unresolved D. The CDR3 covers 20 residues. Germline V CDR1 and CDR2: LGHNA, YNFKEQ. V was pared by 4 bases and J by 0 bases, with 28 bases between. CDR3 nucleotide sequence: TGTGCCAGCAGCCCCCAAAAGTCCCCATTGTCTGTCCCAAGCTCCTACGAGCAGTACTTC. Its protein is CASSPQKSPLSVPSSYEQYF.

The chain couples TRBV7-2 to TRBJ2-2; D possibly corresponds to TRBD1 (5 bases). The V end was cut by 6 bases, the J end by 1 base, with 9 bases between. Germline V gives CDR1 SGHTA, CDR2 FQGNSA. The CDR3 has 14 residues. The CDR3 region is CASRPTGNTGELFF. The DNA of the CDR3 is TGTGCCAGCAGGCCCACAGGGAACACCGGGGAGCTGTTTTTT.

This rearrangement joins TRBV5-1 to TRBJ1-6; D is ambiguous. The germline V gene encodes CDR1 SGHRS and CDR2 YFSETQ. The CDR3 covers 14 residues. Trimming removed 4 bases at V and 7 bases at J, with 12 bases between. As DNA, the CDR3 is TGCGCCAGCAGCGTCCCGGAGTTGAATTCACCCCTCCACTTT. It yields the protein CASSVPELNSPLHF.

The chain uses TRBV28 and TRBJ1-2; D is uncertain. CDR1 MDHEN and CDR2 SYDVKM come from the germline V gene. CDR3 size: 14 residues. The V and J ends lost 6 bases and 5 bases respectively, with 16 bases between them. CDR3 sequence reads: CASSFTSFGYGYTF. For the CDR3, the DNA is TGTGCCAGCAGCTTCACATCTTTTGGGTATGGCTACACCTTC.

This chain links TRBV13 with TRBJ2-1; D gene uncertain. The V gene's germline CDR1 is PRHDT and CDR2 FYEKMQ (reference sequence). The CDR3 length is 13 residues. Trimming pared 5 bases from V and 6 bases from J, leaving 11 bases between. In DNA form, the CDR3 reads TGTGCCAGCAGCCCCCGGTTGCGCAATGAGCAGTTCTTC. Its translation: CASSPRLRNEQFF.

V usage is TRBV29-1 and J usage is TRBJ2-1; the match to TRBD1 covers 9 bases. The V and J ends lost 4 bases and 8 bases, in that order; junction bases with no gene match: 9. Per the germline V gene, CDR1 is SQVTM and CDR2 is ANQGSEA. The CDR3 is made up of 14 amino acids. The CDR3 nucleotides are TGCAGCGTTGGTCGGACAGGGGTTGCGGATGAGCAGTTCTTC. As protein: CSVGRTGVADEQFF.

The count of this clone is one. The V call is TRBV28, the J call TRBJ2-2; 10 nucleotides line up with TRBD2. After removal of 2 bases from V and 4 bases from J, the junction contained 4 bases not matched to a gene. This CDR3 is built from 16 residues. The germline V gene has CDR1 MDHEN and CDR2 SYDVKM. In DNA form, the CDR3 reads TGTGCCAGCAGTTTAACACTAGCGGGAACCACCGGGGAGCTGTTTTTT. This gives the protein CASSLTLAGTTGELFF. The entire variable domain, with the rest obtained from reference TRBV28 and TRBJ2-2, is as follows: DVKVTQSSRYLVKRTGEKVFLECVQDMDHENMFWYRQDPGLGLRLIYFSYDVKMKEKGDIPEGYSVSREKKERFSLILESASTNQTSMYLCASSLTLAGTTGELFFGEGSRLTVL.